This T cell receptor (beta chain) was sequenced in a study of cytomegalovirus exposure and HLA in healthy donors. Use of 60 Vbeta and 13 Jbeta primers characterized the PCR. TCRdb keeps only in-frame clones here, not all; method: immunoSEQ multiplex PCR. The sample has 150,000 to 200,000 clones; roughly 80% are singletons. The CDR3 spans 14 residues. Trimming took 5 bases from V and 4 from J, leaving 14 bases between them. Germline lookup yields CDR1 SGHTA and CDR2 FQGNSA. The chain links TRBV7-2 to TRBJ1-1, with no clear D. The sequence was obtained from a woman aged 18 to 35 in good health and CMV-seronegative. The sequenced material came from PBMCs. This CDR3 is CASSPSGEGTEAFF. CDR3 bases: TGTGCCAGCAGCCCTAGTGGGGAGGGCACTGAAGCTTTCTTT.